This T cell receptor beta chain was documented in a study of vaccination effects on CD4 cells after COVID-19. Method: immunoSEQ multiplex PCR; TCRdb's copy keeps in-frame clones and lacks some. Of tens of thousands of clones in the sample, under 80% were seen once. Regarding this clone: The antigen is unknown.

Within the ViraFEST assay, antigen-specific CD4+ T cells underwent expansion with viral peptide pools prior to sequencing. When ten to eleven days of culture had elapsed, CD4+ T cells were isolated. The vaccine given was either BNT162b2 or mRNA-1273, in two doses. The CDR3 is 13 residues long. V shed 9 bases, J shed 10 bases, and the junction held 8 bases outside the gene matches. CDR1 and CDR2 (germline): LNHDA, SQIVND (reference sequence). The specimen was CD4+ T cells from PBMCs cultured with HCoV-OC43 spike peptides, collected after COVID-19 vaccination. Subset: HCoV-OC43 spike overlapping peptide pool stimulation. The chain recombines TRBV19 with TRBJ1-4, with 10 bases lining up with TRBD1. The sequence derives from a human donor who received a COVID-19 vaccine. CDR3 bases: TGTGCCAGCAAGGGGACAGGGGCTGGAAAACTGTTTTTT. Translating it yields CASKGTGAGKLFF.